Presented here are 22 T cell receptor beta chains from one specimen sequenced in a study of technical replicates of blood from a few donors. Some clones are missing from TCRdb's copy, which holds only in-frame ones; the method was immunoSEQ multiplex PCR. The sample includes some 77,000 clones, 96% seen only once; the top ten take roughly 0.35%. Sequencing was done on a sample of T cells isolated from PBMCs. Receptors originate from a human donor in good health.

The chain is built from TRBV9 and TRBJ2-7; the match to TRBD1 covers 9 bases. Per germline, CDR1 SGDLS and CDR2 YYNGEE. The J segment lost 6 bases and the V segment lost 0 bases, leaving 7 bases of the junction unmatched. The CDR3 length is 15 residues. The CDR3 reads CASSVDPGQGFEQYF. CDR3 sequence (DNA): TGTGCCAGCAGCGTAGACCCGGGACAGGGATTCGAGCAGTACTTC. Drawing the rest from reference TRBV9 and TRBJ2-7, the complete variable domain is DSGVTQTPKHLITATGQRVTLRCSPRSGDLSVYWYQQSLDQGLQFLIQYYNGEERAKGNILERFSAQQFPDLHSELNLSSLELGDSALYFCASSVDPGQGFEQYFGPGTRLTVT.

The gene calls are TRBV19 and TRBJ1-4; D gene unclear. The CDR3 is 12 amino acids. Germline CDR1 LNHDA, CDR2 SQIVND (reference sequence). V was clipped by 7 bases and J by 5 bases, with 8 bases between them. CDR3 coding DNA: TGTGCCAGTACGCTCGAGAATGAAAAACTGTTTTTT. Its translation: CASTLENEKLFF.

The sample holds a few counts of this clone. This chain joins TRBV9 and TRBJ1-1; D is possibly TRBD1 (6 bases). The CDR3 runs 16 residues. The V gene lost 0 bases and the J gene lost 1 base, with 13 bases spanning the gap. In germline, CDR1 is SGDLS, CDR2 YYNGEE. The CDR3 DNA reads as TGTGCCAGCAGCGTAGGAGACAGGCTCTCGAACACTGAAGCTTTCTTT. This gives the protein CASSVGDRLSNTEAFF.

The chain employs TRBV7-9 and TRBJ2-7, with D maybe TRBD2 (6 bases). Germline V CDR1 and CDR2: SEHNR, FQNEAQ (reference sequence). V was trimmed by 4 bases and J by 1 base, leaving 14 bases between them. This CDR3 has 15 residues. In DNA form, the CDR3 reads TGTGCCAGCAGCTCCGGACGGGAGCGATCCTACGAGCAGTACTTC. Its translation: CASSSGRERSYEQYF.

The chain joins TRBV5-1 to TRBJ2-7, with D tentatively TRBD1 (6 bases). Germline CDR1 SGHRS, CDR2 YFSETQ. Trimming took 5 bases from V and 2 from J, leaving 8 bases between them. The CDR3 consists of 12 residues. CDR3 nucleotides: TGCGCCAGCAGACAGGGACCCTACGAGCAGTACTTC. Translating gives CASRQGPYEQYF.

The V call is TRBV7-9, the J call TRBJ2-7; D perhaps matches TRBD2 (7 bases). Germline V gives CDR1 SEHNR, CDR2 FQNEAQ (reference sequence). V was cut by 5 bases and J by 3 bases, with 20 bases left in between. The CDR3 extends over 16 amino acids. The CDR3 reads CASSPKGGGVNYEQYF. The CDR3, as DNA: TGTGCCAGCAGCCCTAAAGGGGGGGGAGTTAACTACGAGCAGTACTTC.

The chain joins TRBV5-5 to TRBJ2-7; D may be TRBD1 (5 bases). The V end was cut by 0 bases, the J end by 5 bases, with 9 bases between. CDR1 is SGHKS and CDR2 is YYEKEE in the germline V gene (reference sequence). The CDR3 sequence is 13 residues long. The CDR3 region has the DNA TGTGCCAGCAGCTTGGCTGGGGCTCACGAGCAGTACTTC. It is translated as CASSLAGAHEQYF.

The V gene is TRBV2, the J gene TRBJ1-1; D gene uncertain. The CDR3 spans 13 residues. Trimming took 1 base from V and 11 from J, leaving 14 bases between them. Germline V gives CDR1 SNHLY, CDR2 FYNNEI. This chain's CDR3 is CASSEDITRRAFF. CDR3 coding DNA: TGTGCCAGCAGTGAAGACATTACTCGGAGGGCTTTCTTT.

The chain carries TRBV2 and TRBJ2-7, with 15 bases identical to TRBD2. This CDR3 has 15 amino acids. Germline V gene sequence: CDR1 SNHLY, CDR2 FYNNEI. V lost 7 bases to trimming and J lost 6 bases; unmatched junction nucleotides: 7. CDR3 residues: CASTFGLAGGGEQYF. The CDR3 DNA follows: TGTGCCAGCACCTTTGGACTAGCGGGGGGGGGCGAGCAGTACTTC.

The chain employs TRBV5-1 and TRBJ2-3, with 8 bases lining up with TRBD1. Germline V gene data show CDR1 as SGHRS and CDR2 as YFSETQ. V shed 1 base, J shed 8 bases, and the junction held 9 bases outside the gene matches. This CDR3 has 15 amino acids. The chain's CDR3 is CASSLSAGGAGTQYF. The DNA of the CDR3 is TGCGCCAGCAGCTTGAGTGCAGGGGGCGCAGGTACGCAGTATTTT.

The chain recombines TRBV25-1 with TRBJ2-7; D not resolved. The CDR3 is 11 residues long. Trimming removed 4 bases at V and 3 bases at J, with 4 bases between. The germline CDR1 and CDR2 sequences are MGHDK and SYGVNS. CDR3 sequence reads: CASSALYEQYF. CDR3 sequence (DNA): TGTGCCAGCAGTGCCCTCTACGAGCAGTACTTC.

The V call is TRBV5-1, the J call TRBJ2-2, with TRBD2 matching over 8 bases. The CDR3 is 16 residues long. Per germline, CDR1 SGHRS and CDR2 YFSETQ. V shed 7 bases and J 3 bases; nucleotides not matched to a gene: 11. DNA for the CDR3: TGCGCCAGCCGGAATCGGCGGGAGGCTGACACCGGGGAGCTGTTTTTT. It yields the protein CASRNRREADTGELFF. The complete variable domain, with remaining parts taken from reference TRBV5-1 and TRBJ2-2, reads KAGVTQTPRYLIKTRGQQVTLSCSPISGHRSVSWYQQTPGQGLQFLFEYFSETQRNKGNFPGRFSGRQFSNSRSEMNVSTLELGDSALYLCASRNRREADTGELFFGEGSRLTVL.

The V gene is TRBV10-3, the J gene TRBJ1-2; D unclear. In germline, CDR1 is ENHRY, CDR2 SYGVKD. This CDR3 region has 13 residues. The V gene lost 8 bases and the J gene lost 3 bases, with 13 bases spanning the gap. The CDR3 DNA follows: TGTGCCATCCAGTCGGAGTTTGACTATGGCTACACCTTC. Translating gives CAIQSEFDYGYTF.

The V and J genes are TRBV30 and TRBJ1-1, with 7 bases matching TRBD1. V was clipped by 1 base and J by 11 bases; unmatched bases: 10. The CDR3 runs to 13 residues. Germline V gives CDR1 GTSNPN, CDR2 SVGIG (reference sequence). Written as DNA, the CDR3 is TGTGCCTGGAGTGGACAGGGCTCCGGGATCGCTTTCTTT. Residues: CAWSGQGSGIAFF.

This clone came up once. In DNA form, the CDR3 reads TGTGCCAGCAGTCATGGGTTCGGGTATGGCTACACCTTC. Translating gives CASSHGFGYGYTF. The V call is TRBV28, the J call TRBJ1-2; unclear D gene. This CDR3 spans 13 amino acids. CDR1 is MDHEN, CDR2 SYDVKM, per germline. V gave up 5 bases and J gave up 5 bases, with 12 bases separating them.

The rearrangement joins TRBV11-3 to TRBJ2-7; TRBD2 is a possible D gene (6 bases). The germline V and J ends were trimmed by 4 bases and 3 bases, with 19 bases remaining between them. This CDR3 has 16 residues. Germline values: CDR1 SGHNT, CDR2 YENEEA. CDR3 coding DNA: TGTGCCAGCAGCTCCCGGGGGTCTAGCGTCTACTACGAGCAGTACTTC. Translated: CASSSRGSSVYYEQYF.

The chain uses TRBV5-6 and TRBJ1-1; no clear D. Trimming stripped 0 bases from V and 7 bases from J, with 7 bases between. Germline CDR1 is SGHDT and CDR2 is YYEEEE. This CDR3 has 12 amino acids. DNA for the CDR3: TGTGCCAGCAGCTTGGGGAGACTTGAAGCTTTCTTT. As protein: CASSLGRLEAFF. The full variable domain, in which reference TRBV5-6 and TRBJ1-1 provide the parts outside the CDR3, is DAGVTQSPTHLIKTRGQQVTLRCSPKSGHDTVSWYQQALGQGPQFIFQYYEEEERQRGNFPDRFSGHQFPNYSSELNVNALLLGDSALYLCASSLGRLEAFFGQGTRLTVV.

The chain uses TRBV7-7 and TRBJ2-5; perhaps TRBD2 as D (5 bases). The V end lost 6 bases, the J end lost 2 bases, and 19 bases lay between the germline ends. The CDR3 is 16 residues long. Germline values: CDR1 SSHAT, CDR2 FNYEAQ (reference sequence). Here the CDR3 DNA reads TGTGCCAGCAGAATTCCGGAACTAGAGCCACAAGAGACCCAGTACTTC. Translated: CASRIPELEPQETQYF. Supplemented by reference TRBV7-7 and TRBJ2-5, the full variable domain reads GAGVSQSPRYKVTKRGQDVTLRCDPISSHATLYWYQQALGQGPEFLTYFNYEAQPDKSGLPSDRFSAERPEGSISTLTIQRTEQRDSAMYRCASRIPELEPQETQYFGPGTRLLVL.

The chain couples TRBV5-1 to TRBJ1-5; D possibly corresponds to TRBD1 (6 bases). This CDR3 comprises 15 residues. Germline loops: CDR1 SGHRS, CDR2 YFSETQ. Trimming left V 4 bases short and J 1 base short, with 12 bases between. CDR3 bases: TGCGCCAGCAGCCCGGACAGTTGGAGCAATCAGCCCCAGCATTTT. Protein sequence: CASSPDSWSNQPQHF.

The J gene is TRBJ1-5, the V gene TRBV6-6; 8 positions agree with TRBD1. The CDR3 is 14 amino acids. J gave up 6 bases and V 5 bases, and 6 bases lay outside the gene matches. Germline V gene sequence: CDR1 MNHNY, CDR2 SVGAGI (reference sequence). The CDR3 loop reads CASSQGQGGQPQHF. The CDR3 DNA follows: TGTGCCAGCAGTCAAGGACAGGGTGGTCAGCCCCAGCATTTT.

This clone was picked up one time. The chain employs TRBV6-5 and TRBJ2-7; 7 nucleotides agree with TRBD1. Germline V gene sequence: CDR1 MNHEY, CDR2 SVGAGI. The CDR3 loop spans 15 amino acids. Trimming cost V 6 bases and J 0 bases; bases outside gene matches: 8. The CDR3 region is CASSPSGGSSYEQYF. CDR3 in DNA: TGTGCCAGCAGCCCATCAGGGGGATCCTCCTACGAGCAGTACTTC.

V and J are TRBV11-3 and TRBJ2-3; 7 nucleotides align to TRBD2. The junction had 13 bases not matched to a gene; V was cut back by 5 bases and J by 5 bases. The germline V gene encodes CDR1 SGHNT and CDR2 YENEEA. The CDR3 has 16 residues. The CDR3 sequence is CASSVPRERDKDTQYF. CDR3 DNA: TGTGCCAGCAGCGTCCCCAGGGAGCGGGATAAAGATACGCAGTATTTT. The entire variable domain, with the rest obtained from reference TRBV11-3 and TRBJ2-3, is as follows: EAGVVQSPRYKIIEKKQPVAFWCNPISGHNTLYWYLQNLGQGPELLIRYENEEAVDDSQLPKDRFSAERLKGVDSTLKIQPAELGDSAVYLCASSVPRERDKDTQYFGPGTRLTVL.